This T cell receptor beta chain appears in the sequencing data of a study of T-cell reconstitution after alpha-beta-depleted transplantation in children. The CDR3 consists of 15 residues. Germline lookup yields CDR1 LNHDA and CDR2 SQIVND (reference sequence). The junction had 3 bases not matched to a gene; V was cut back by 3 bases and J by 1 base. Study-level points and caveats: Several hundred expanded graft clones reportedly supplied alpha-beta T cells about two months after transplant. The high TCRbeta diversity at day 60 in some patients came from surviving recipient T cells and thymic progenitors.

Unique molecular identifiers were built into the TCRbeta library. TCRdb ran MiXCR on the PCR reads and lists one entry per CDR3 protein. The profile shows about 16,000 distinct CDR3 sequences, 4.5% to 6.5% of them singletons. With respect to this clonotype: The antigen is undetermined.

The source material was PBMCs, sampled before TCRalphabeta/CD19-depleted stem cell transplant. The rearrangement links TRBV19 to TRBJ2-3; 8 bases are a match to TRBD1. The TCR was taken from a boy younger than 18 with acute lymphoblastic leukemia, due to receive a stem cell transplant. The CDR3 DNA is TGTGCCAGTAGTATTGACAGGGGTGGCACAGATACGCAGTATTTT. Protein: CASSIDRGGTDTQYF.